By sample share, the clone carrying this T cell receptor beta chain is large. Its matching antigen is unknown. A library prepared for alpha chains yielded this beta chain as an off-target read; its size is of little meaning. The sample comes from a study of spatial heterogeneity in lung cancer. Overall study results and limits: It was found that expanded intratumoral alpha and beta TCR counts tracked tumor mutation counts.

TCRdb re-analysed the 5' RACE reads in MiXCR, keeping a single row per CDR3 protein. The sample shows some 6,900 distinct CDR3 sequences, around 12% of them seen only once. CDR1 and CDR2 (germline): DFQATT, SNEGSKA (reference sequence). The CDR3 covers 13 residues. Trimming removed 6 bases from V and 3 bases from J; junction bases left unmatched: 4. This sample's time point: sample taken at primary tumor resection. Tumor, nontumor lung or frozen PBMC supplied whole RNA, sequenced without sorting. This TCR was recovered from a male donor with early-stage non-small cell lung cancer. The chain recombines TRBV20-1 with TRBJ2-2, with 7 bases fitting TRBD1. Specimen: lung tumor tissue, collected at surgery. The CDR3 DNA sequence: TGCAGTGCAAGGGGGCCCTACACCGGGGAGCTGTTTTTT. Protein: CSARGPYTGELFF.